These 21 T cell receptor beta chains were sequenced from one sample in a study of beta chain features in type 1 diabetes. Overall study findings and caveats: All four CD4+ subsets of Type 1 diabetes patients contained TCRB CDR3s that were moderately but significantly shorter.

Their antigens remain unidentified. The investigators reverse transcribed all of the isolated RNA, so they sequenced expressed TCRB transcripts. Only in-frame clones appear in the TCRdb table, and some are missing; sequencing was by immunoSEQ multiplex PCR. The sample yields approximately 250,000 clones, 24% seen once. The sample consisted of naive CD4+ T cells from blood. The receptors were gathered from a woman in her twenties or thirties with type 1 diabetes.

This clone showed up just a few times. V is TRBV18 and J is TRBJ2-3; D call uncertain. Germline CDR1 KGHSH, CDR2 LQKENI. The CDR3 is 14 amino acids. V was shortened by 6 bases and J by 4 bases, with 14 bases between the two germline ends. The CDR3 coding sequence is TGTGCCAGCTCTTTCATGGAAGGAGCAGATACGCAGTATTTT. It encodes CASSFMEGADTQYF. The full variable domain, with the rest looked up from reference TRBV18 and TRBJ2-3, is NAGVMQNPRHLVRRRGQEARLRCSPMKGHSHVYWYRQLPEEGLKFMVYLQKENIIDESGMPKERFSAEFPKEGPSILRIQQVVRGDSAAYFCASSFMEGADTQYFGPGTRLTVL.

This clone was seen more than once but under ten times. CDR3 bases: TGCAGCGTTGGGAGGACAGGGCGAGCTAACTATGGCTACACCTTC. It codes for CSVGRTGRANYGYTF. V gene TRBV29-1 combines with J gene TRBJ1-2; 8 bases line up with TRBD1. CDR1 SQVTM and CDR2 ANQGSEA come from the germline V gene. V shed 4 bases and J 0 bases; nucleotides not matched to a gene: 7. The CDR3 is 15 residues long.

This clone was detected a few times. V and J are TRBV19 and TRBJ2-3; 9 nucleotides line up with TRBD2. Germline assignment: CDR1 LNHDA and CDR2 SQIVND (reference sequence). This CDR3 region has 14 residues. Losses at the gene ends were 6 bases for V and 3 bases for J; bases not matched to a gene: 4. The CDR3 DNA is TGTGCCAGTAGCTTAGCGGGAGTGACAGATACGCAGTATTTT. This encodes CASSLAGVTDTQYF.

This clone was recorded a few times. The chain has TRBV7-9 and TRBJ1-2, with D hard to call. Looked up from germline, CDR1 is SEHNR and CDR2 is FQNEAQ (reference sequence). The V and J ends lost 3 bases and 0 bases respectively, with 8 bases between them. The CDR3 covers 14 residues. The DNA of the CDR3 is TGTGCCAGCAGCTTCGGACTGACTAACTATGGCTACACCTTC. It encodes CASSFGLTNYGYTF. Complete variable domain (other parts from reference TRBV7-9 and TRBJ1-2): DTGVSQNPRHKITKRGQNVTFRCDPISEHNRLYWYRQTLGQGPEFLTYFQNEAQLEKSRLLSDRFSAERPKGSFSTLEIQRTEQGDSAMYLCASSFGLTNYGYTFGSGTRLTVV.

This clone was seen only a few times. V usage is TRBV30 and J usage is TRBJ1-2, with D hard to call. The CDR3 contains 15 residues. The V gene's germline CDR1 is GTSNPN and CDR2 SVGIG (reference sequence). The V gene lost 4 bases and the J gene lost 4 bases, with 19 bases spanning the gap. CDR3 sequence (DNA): TGTGCCTGGATAAGAGGAACATCCCAAGTCTATGGCTACACCTTC. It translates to CAWIRGTSQVYGYTF.

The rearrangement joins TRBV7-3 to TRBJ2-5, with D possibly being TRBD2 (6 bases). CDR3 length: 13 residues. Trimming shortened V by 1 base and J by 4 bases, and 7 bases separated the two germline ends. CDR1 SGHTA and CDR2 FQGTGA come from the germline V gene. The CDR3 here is CASSLMEGETQYF. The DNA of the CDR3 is TGTGCCAGCAGCTTAATGGAGGGAGAGACCCAGTACTTC.

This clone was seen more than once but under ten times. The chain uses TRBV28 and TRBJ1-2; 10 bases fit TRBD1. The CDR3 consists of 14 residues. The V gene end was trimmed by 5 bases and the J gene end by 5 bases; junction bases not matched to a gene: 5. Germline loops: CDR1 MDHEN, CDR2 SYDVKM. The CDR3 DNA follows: TGTGCCAGCAGTAGACAGGGGGCCGGGTATGGCTACACCTTC. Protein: CASSRQGAGYGYTF.

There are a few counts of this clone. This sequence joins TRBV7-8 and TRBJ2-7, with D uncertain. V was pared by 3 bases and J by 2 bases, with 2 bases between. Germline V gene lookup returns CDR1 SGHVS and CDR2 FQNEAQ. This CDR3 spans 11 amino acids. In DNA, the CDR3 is TGTGCCAGCAGCTTTACCTACGAGCAGTACTTC. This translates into CASSFTYEQYF.

This CDR3 is CATMTSYRAEAFF. In DNA form, the CDR3 reads TGTGCCACCATGACCTCCTACCGGGCTGAAGCTTTCTTT. This chain connects TRBV15 to TRBJ1-1; D remains ambiguous. The CDR3 sequence is 13 residues long. Between the trimmed V and J ends, which lost 7 bases and 6 bases, there was a span of 15 bases. Germline lookup yields CDR1 LNHNV and CDR2 YYDKDF (reference sequence).

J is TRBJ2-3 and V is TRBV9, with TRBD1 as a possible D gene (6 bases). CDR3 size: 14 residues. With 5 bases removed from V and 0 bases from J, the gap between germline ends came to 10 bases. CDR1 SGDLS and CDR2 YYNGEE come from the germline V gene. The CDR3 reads CASRRTASTDTQYF. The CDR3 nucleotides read TGTGCCAGCAGGAGGACAGCAAGCACAGATACGCAGTATTTT.

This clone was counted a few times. The CDR3 is CSVEDLGRVSGNTIYF. In nucleotides, the CDR3 is TGCAGCGTTGAAGATCTCGGCAGGGTCTCTGGAAACACCATATATTTT. The chain carries TRBV29-1 and TRBJ1-3; D may be TRBD1 (5 bases). V was shortened by 0 bases and J by 0 bases, with 12 bases between the two germline ends. From germline, CDR1 is SQVTM and CDR2 ANQGSEA. The CDR3 covers 16 residues.

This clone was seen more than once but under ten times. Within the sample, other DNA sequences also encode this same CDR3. The CDR3 region is CASSQGRLETQYF. CDR3 DNA: TGCGCCAGCAGCCAAGGGAGGTTAGAGACCCAGTACTTC. V is TRBV4-1 and J is TRBJ2-5, with TRBD2 as a possible D gene (5 bases). The germline CDR1 and CDR2 sequences are MGHRA and YSYEKL. The CDR3 totals 13 residues. V was pared by 1 base and J by 4 bases, with 7 bases between.

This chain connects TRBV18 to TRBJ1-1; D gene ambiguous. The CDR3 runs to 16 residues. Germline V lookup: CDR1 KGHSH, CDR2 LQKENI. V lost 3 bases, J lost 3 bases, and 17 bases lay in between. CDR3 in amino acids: CASSPLGVAPDTEAFF. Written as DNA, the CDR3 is TGTGCCAGCTCACCTCTAGGAGTCGCTCCGGACACTGAAGCTTTCTTT.

The CDR3 DNA follows: TGCGCCAGCAGCCAGTCAACAGGGGTCTACGAGCAGTACTTC. Protein: CASSQSTGVYEQYF. The chain employs TRBV4-1 and TRBJ2-7; 7 bases match TRBD1. The CDR3 contains 14 residues. V lost 3 bases to trimming and J lost 3 bases; unmatched junction nucleotides: 5. Germline V gene lookup returns CDR1 MGHRA and CDR2 YSYEKL.

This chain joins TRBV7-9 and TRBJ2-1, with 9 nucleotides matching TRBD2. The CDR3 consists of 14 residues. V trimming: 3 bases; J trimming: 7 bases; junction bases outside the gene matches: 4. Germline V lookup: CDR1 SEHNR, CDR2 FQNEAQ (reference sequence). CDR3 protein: CASSFPSGKNEQFF. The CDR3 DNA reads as TGTGCCAGCAGCTTCCCTAGCGGGAAAAATGAGCAGTTCTTC.

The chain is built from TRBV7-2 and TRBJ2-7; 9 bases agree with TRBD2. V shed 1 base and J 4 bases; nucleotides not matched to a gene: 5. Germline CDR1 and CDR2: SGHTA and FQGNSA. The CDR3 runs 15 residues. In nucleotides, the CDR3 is TGTGCCAGCAGCTTAGGTCTAGCGGGACAATACGAGCAGTACTTC. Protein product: CASSLGLAGQYEQYF.

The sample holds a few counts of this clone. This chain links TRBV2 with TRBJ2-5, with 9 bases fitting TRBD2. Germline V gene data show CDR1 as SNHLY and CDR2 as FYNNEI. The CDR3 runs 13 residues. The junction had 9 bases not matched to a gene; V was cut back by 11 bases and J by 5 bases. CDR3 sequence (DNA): TGTGCCTCATATCGGACTAGCGTTGAGACCCAGTACTTC. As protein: CASYRTSVETQYF.

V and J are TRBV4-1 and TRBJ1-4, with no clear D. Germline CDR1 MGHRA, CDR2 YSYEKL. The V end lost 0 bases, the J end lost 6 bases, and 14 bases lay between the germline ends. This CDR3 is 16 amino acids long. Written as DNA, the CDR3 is TGCGCCAGCAGCCAAGATCGAGGAGGGATGGATGAAAAACTGTTTTTT. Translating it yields CASSQDRGGMDEKLFF.

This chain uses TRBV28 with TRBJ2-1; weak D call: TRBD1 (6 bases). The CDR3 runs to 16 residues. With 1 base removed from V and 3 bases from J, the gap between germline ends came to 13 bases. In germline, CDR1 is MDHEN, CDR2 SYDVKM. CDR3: CASSLSPLTGYNEQFF. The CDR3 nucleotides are TGTGCCAGCAGTTTATCCCCGCTGACAGGCTACAATGAGCAGTTCTTC.

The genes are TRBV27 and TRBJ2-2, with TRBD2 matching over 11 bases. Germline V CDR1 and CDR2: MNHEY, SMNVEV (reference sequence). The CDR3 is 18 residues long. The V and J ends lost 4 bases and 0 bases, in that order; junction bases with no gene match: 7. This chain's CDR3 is CASSWASGLAANTGELFF. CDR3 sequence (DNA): TGTGCCAGCAGTTGGGCCTCGGGACTAGCGGCGAACACCGGGGAGCTGTTTTTT.

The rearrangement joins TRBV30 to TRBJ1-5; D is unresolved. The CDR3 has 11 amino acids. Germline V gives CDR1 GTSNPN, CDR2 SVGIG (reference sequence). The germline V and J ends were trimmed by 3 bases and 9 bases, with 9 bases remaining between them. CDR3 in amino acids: CAWSRLGPQHF. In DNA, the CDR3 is TGTGCCTGGAGCCGCCTCGGGCCCCAGCATTTT.